This T cell receptor (beta chain) was profiled in a study of T cell responses to AZD1222 COVID-19 vaccine (dated by TCRdb to the early 2020s). About the full investigation: TCR sequencing was performed for roughly 250 trial participants, of whom 200 to 210 were given two doses of AZD1222 and roughly 25 were given two doses of MenACWY control vaccine. Trial participants were enrolled into age subgroups of 18-55, 56-69 and 70-plus years, which contained about 150, 27 and 61 TCR-sequenced participants, respectively. Broader findings and caveats from the paper: Epitopes outside the regions mutated in the B.1.351 and B.1.1.7 variants were reportedly recognized by nearly half of the unique spike-specific TCRs. Participants were mostly white British and included more females than males, and it was suggested by the authors that clonal diversity may have been underestimated. Conclusions about previously exposed vaccinees are limited, since just five or six AZD1222 recipients were seropositive for SARS-CoV-2 at baseline. Because no samples from the day 14 peak response were available, repertoires could be characterized only after the peak T cell response. Spike-specific TCR breadth and depth rose significantly after two AZD1222 doses compared with day 0 and with MenACWY recipients. In the small 56-69-year group, the increase in depth fell short of significance, most likely because of low power. The vaccine-associated CD4 TCRs covered the entire spike protein, and the dominant responses fell in regions 160-218 and 743-854.

Concerning this clone itself: Its antigen target is currently unknown. Base qualities were left out, and no much larger clone turns up one base away.

The CDR3 starts with the cysteine, ends with the phenylalanine, and has 20 residues. The read is trimmed to its CDR3 DNA, 60 bases read in frame from base 1. Trimming takes 0 bases off V and 0 bases off J; junction bases not matched to a gene: 10. CDR1 and CDR2 are read off the germline V gene (reference sequence) as LGHDT and YNNKEL. The CDR3 regions of human TCRbeta chains were analyzed by immunosequencing. The study's processing was this. Repertoire TCRs were checked for matches against a reference library of SARS-CoV-2-specific TCRs that had been generated using the MIRA antigen-specificity platform. Breadth meant the fraction of unique TCRs that were SARS-CoV-2-associated, whereas depth meant the fraction of total T cells that were SARS-CoV-2-associated. Using the MIRA data, each spike-specific TCR was mapped to the spike region that the TCR reacts to and placed in a CD4 or CD8 class. Log10-transformed breadth and depth values were compared by one-way ANOVA with Sidak's multiple comparisons tests. TCRdb holds this immuneACCESS table with in-frame rearrangements only. Some clones are missing; in checked studies, unresolved V genes explain under half, and the rest has no known cause. The V and J calls and clone size come from that table; D and trimming were worked out from the DNA. The sample data list tens of thousands of clones, and around 84% of these were observed just once. The ten largest clones add up to over 3.5% of the sample.

The time point label on this specimen signifies: about 28 days (+/-7) after the second vaccine dose. Because spike-specific TCR depth and breadth did not differ between the two schedules, AZD1222 recipients who got a second dose at roughly 4 weeks were pooled with those who got a second dose at roughly 12 weeks. Vaccinee samples came from UK trials COV001 and COV002, including a single-blind randomized controlled phase 2/3 trial of AZD1222 (ChAdOx1 nCoV-19) in healthy adults. Trial participant PBMC samples were collected at day 0 and day 28 after the second dose for TCRbeta chain sequencing. The chain is encoded by TRBV3-1 (or the pseudogene TRBV3-2) joined to TRBJ2-3; 12 nucleotides in the junction match TRBD2. The receptor's source is an adult who received the AZD1222 COVID-19 vaccine. This specimen was peripheral blood, taken 28 days after the second AZD1222 dose. The CDR3 in this case is CASSQDRGLAGWTSTDTQYF. The DNA reads TGTGCCAGCAGCCAAGATCGCGGACTAGCGGGGTGGACTAGCACAGATACGCAGTATTTT.